This TCR beta chain is drawn from a study of beta chain features in type 1 diabetes. Study-wide results and caveats: Small HLA sub-analyses could not settle whether HLA shapes TCRB rearrangement. TCRB CDR3 length was moderately but significantly reduced in all four CD4+ subsets of Type 1 diabetes patients.

The V end was cut by 1 base, the J end by 5 bases, with 21 bases between. The germline V gene encodes CDR1 SGDLS and CDR2 YYNGEE. CDR3 length: 17 amino acids. In the case of this clone: The antigen is unknown.

The study reverse transcribed the entire isolated RNA, so it sequenced expressed TCRB transcripts. Generated by immunoSEQ multiplex PCR, the TCRdb table keeps only in-frame clones and is missing some. The repertoire holds about 250,000 clones, with 11% as singletons. The receptor's source is a man aged 25-45 years with type 1 diabetes. The sequenced material came from naive CD4+ T cells from blood. The V call is TRBV9, the J call TRBJ2-5; weak D call: TRBD2 (5 bases). CDR3 in DNA: TGTGCCAGCAGCGTAAGCCCAAGGACTGATCACGGCGAGACCCAGTACTTC. Encoded protein: CASSVSPRTDHGETQYF. Full variable domain (outside the CDR3, taken from reference TRBV9 and TRBJ2-5): DSGVTQTPKHLITATGQRVTLRCSPRSGDLSVYWYQQSLDQGLQFLIQYYNGEERAKGNILERFSAQQFPDLHSELNLSSLELGDSALYFCASSVSPRTDHGETQYFGPGTRLLVL.